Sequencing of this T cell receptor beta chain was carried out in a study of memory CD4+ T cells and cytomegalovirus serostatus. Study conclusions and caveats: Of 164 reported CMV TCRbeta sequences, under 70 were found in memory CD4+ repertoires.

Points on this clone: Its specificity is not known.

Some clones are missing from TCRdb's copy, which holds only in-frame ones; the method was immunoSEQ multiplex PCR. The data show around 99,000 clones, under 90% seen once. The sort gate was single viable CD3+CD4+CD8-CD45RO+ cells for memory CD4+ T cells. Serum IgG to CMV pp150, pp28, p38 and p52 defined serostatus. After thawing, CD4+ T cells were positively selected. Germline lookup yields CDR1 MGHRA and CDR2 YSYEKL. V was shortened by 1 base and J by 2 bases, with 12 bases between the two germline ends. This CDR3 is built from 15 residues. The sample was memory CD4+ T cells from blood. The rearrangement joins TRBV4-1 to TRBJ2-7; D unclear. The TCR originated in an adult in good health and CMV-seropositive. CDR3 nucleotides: TGCGCCAGCAGCCAAGGCAGTAAAGGTCCCTACGAGCAGTACTTC. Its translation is CASSQGSKGPYEQYF.